This is a list of T cell receptor beta chains from one sample in a study of shared clonotypes between healthy human individuals. This table comes from immunoSEQ multiplex PCR, and its TCRdb copy is limited to in-frame clones, with some not included. The sample carries 550,000 to 700,000 clones, around 78% recorded once. Specimen: memory CD4+ T cells sorted from blood. These receptors came from a woman under 40 in good health. CDR3s include the opening cysteine and the closing phenylalanine or tryptophan. The D gene is left open where the match is weak. Clone size is given for some rows only: seen once, a few or many times, or a class if the clone is expanded.

j_call | d_call | v_call | clone_size | cdr3_nt | cdr3_aa
TRBJ2-6 | . | TRBV4-1 | . | TGCGCCAGCAGCCAAGATAGGATCGGGAGCAACTCTGGGGCCAACGTCCTGACTTTC | CASSQDRIGSNSGANVLTF
TRBJ1-1 | . | TRBV2 | . | TGTGCCAGCAAGGGCGAGATGAACACTGAAGCTTTCTTT | CASKGEMNTEAFF
TRBJ2-2 | . | TRBV11-2 | . | TGTGCCAGCAGCCCCCTGGGGGGGCCGAACACCGGGGAGCTGTTTTTT | CASSPLGGPNTGELFF
TRBJ1-1 | . | TRBV5-4 | . | TGTGCCAGCAGCTCACCCGTCCGCACTGAAGCTTTCTTT | CASSSPVRTEAFF
TRBJ2-7 | TRBD1 | TRBV5-5 | . | TGTGCCAGCAGGGGACAGGGGCGTAAGGGGTACGAGCAGTACTTC | CASRGQGRKGYEQYF
TRBJ1-5 | . | TRBV4-1 | . | TGCGCCAGCAGCCAACCGGGGAGCAATCAGCCCCAGCATTTT | CASSQPGSNQPQHF
TRBJ2-1 | TRBD2 | TRBV6-6 | once | TGTGCCAGCAAAATTACTAGCGGGGTATACAATGAGCAGTTCTTC | CASKITSGVYNEQFF
TRBJ2-6 | TRBD1 | TRBV5-4 | . | TGTGCCAGCAGCAGACCTGGGACAGGAGTTTCTGGGGCCAACGTCCTGACTTTC | CASSRPGTGVSGANVLTF
TRBJ1-5 | TRBD1 | TRBV7-6 | . | TGTGCCAGCAGCCCAGGGGGCGGTCAGCCCCAGCATTTT | CASSPGGGQPQHF
TRBJ2-7 | . | TRBV7-9 | . | TGTGCCAGCAGGCCCACTCGGGACGTCGCCTACGAGCAGTACTTC | CASRPTRDVAYEQYF
TRBJ1-2 | . | TRBV28 | once | TGTGCCAGCAGCCCCGACAATAACTATGGCTACACCTTC | CASSPDNNYGYTF
TRBJ2-7 | . | TRBV5-1 | . | TGCGCCAGCAGCTTGGTCCCTGAACCCCCCTCCTACGAGCAGTACTTC | CASSLVPEPPSYEQYF
TRBJ2-7 | . | TRBV6-1 | . | TGTGCCAGCAGTGAATACGGGGGACCCGGGGACGAGCAGTACTTC | CASSEYGGPGDEQYF
TRBJ1-2 | . | TRBV5-4 | few | TGTGCCAGTGGATTCAGTGTTGGAGATGGCTACACCTTC | CASGFSVGDGYTF
TRBJ1-1 | . | TRBV5-1 | many | TGCGCCAGCAGCTGGGGGACGGAGAACACTGAAGCTTTCTTT | CASSWGTENTEAFF
TRBJ2-3 | . | TRBV9 | . | TGTGCCAGCAGCGTATCAGCCCTAGCGAACACAGATACGCAGTATTTT | CASSVSALANTDTQYF
TRBJ2-5 | . | TRBV4-2 | . | TGTGCCAGCAGCCAAGTAACGGGGATGGAAGAGACCCAGTACTTC | CASSQVTGMEETQYF
TRBJ2-3 | TRBD2 | TRBV9 | . | TGTGCCAGCAACACAGCGGGGGGAAGGCCAGATACGCAGTATTTT | CASNTAGGRPDTQYF
TRBJ1-3 | . | TRBV25-1 | . | TGTGCCAGCAGTTTCGGGAACGGTGGAAACACCATATATTTT | CASSFGNGGNTIYF